Included here is one T cell receptor (beta chain) sequence, with context. These data come from a study of T cell repertoires in cytomegalovirus infection. TCRdb re-called the reads through MiXCR, storing one row per CDR3 protein. The sample consists of roughly 630,000 distinct CDR3 sequences, 20% to 25% of them appearing once. Sequences were obtained from CD8+ T cells from PBMCs. The sequence derives from a human donor in good health (CMV status not recorded). Some clones in this sample may be carry-over from other donors' samples.

CDR3 amino acids: CSGTSGRNIQYF. DNA of the CDR3: TGCAGCGGTACTAGCGGGCGAAACATTCAGTACTTC. The rearrangement uses TRBV29-1 and TRBJ2-4, with 9 bases matching TRBD2. Unmatched junction bases numbered 4, after V lost 7 bases and J lost 6 bases. This CDR3 has 12 residues. Germline V gene lookup returns CDR1 SQVTM and CDR2 ANQGSEA. The full variable domain, completed using reference TRBV29-1 and TRBJ2-4, is SAVISQKPSRDICQRGTSLTIQCQVDSQVTMMFWYRQQPGQSLTLIATANQGSEATYESGFVIDKFPISRPNLTFSTLTVSNMSPEDSSIYLCSGTSGRNIQYFGAGTRLSVL.